Sequencing of this TCR beta chain was carried out in a study of blood T cell repertoires in COVID-19. The repertoire was sequenced with immunoSEQ multiplex PCR; TCRdb's copy has only in-frame clones and lacks some. The sample has 80,000 or so clones; approximately 90% are singletons. CDR1 SQVTM and CDR2 ANQGSEA come from the germline V gene. Trimming cost V 5 bases and J 5 bases; bases outside gene matches: 17. This CDR3 region has 16 residues. The sample consisted of peripheral blood. This sequence was found in a man aged 50 to 60 with acute or convalescent COVID-19. The rearrangement uses TRBV29-1 and TRBJ2-7; 8 positions match TRBD1. The CDR3 nucleotides are TGCAGCGTTCCTAGGGGGTCAGGGGGCCCGAACGACGAGCAGTACTTC. This codes for CSVPRGSGGPNDEQYF.